This T cell receptor (beta chain) was found in a study of OX40 agonist ivuxolimab in advanced cancers. For the wider study: The costimulatory receptor OX40 (CD134) was targeted by ivuxolimab, a fully human IgG2 agonistic monoclonal antibody. Intravenous ivuxolimab was administered to patients every 2 weeks at six dose levels: 0.01, 0.1, 0.3, 1.5, 3 and 10 mg/kg. Among the roughly 50 dose-escalation patients, 19 had hepatocellular carcinoma, 15 or so melanoma, 9 renal cell carcinoma and 9 head and neck cancer. In the dose-escalation cohort, 82.7% of patients were male, and the mean age was approximately 60 years, with a range of roughly 20 to 80. Patients were allowed to have had prior anti-PD-1, anti-PD-L1 or anti-CTLA-4 therapy, and 30% to 40% of the dose-escalation patients had previously received checkpoint inhibitors. Partial responses occurred in three dose-escalation patients: two with cutaneous melanoma and one with hepatocellular carcinoma. The point of sequencing TCRbeta in the periphery was to test whether ivuxolimab changed TCR sequence diversity and drove clonal T-cell expansion. The paper describes the monotherapy dose-escalation part (N of about 55 patients) of the phase I trial of ivuxolimab.

Regarding this clone: Its cognate antigen has yet to be identified. No per-base quality is available; no much larger clone lies one base away.

From its cysteine to its phenylalanine, the CDR3 spans 13 amino acids. Only the CDR3 DNA stays, 39 bases, in frame from base 1. Based on the germline V gene, the CDR1 and CDR2 sequences are SGHTA and FQGTGA. V sheds 2 bases and J sheds 3 bases, leaving 8 bases between their ends. The trial excluded patients who had a history of autoimmune disease or who were on systemic immunosuppression. Peripheral blood for TCR sequencing was collected from all dose cohorts at baseline, on cycle 4 day 1, and on cycle 7 day 1. The samples were taken from a phase I, first-in-human, multicenter, open-label dose-escalation trial of ivuxolimab. Adults with locally advanced or metastatic head and neck squamous cell, hepatocellular, melanoma or renal cell carcinoma were enrolled in the trial. CD4+ and CD8+ T cells were sorted separately from peripheral blood before TCR sequencing. General conclusions and limits of the study: After ivuxolimab, more expanded clones were found on average in CD8+ T cells than in CD4+ T cells. Low levels of normalized T-cell clonal expansion were also seen in some patients who did not respond. At doses of 0.1 to 3.0 mg/kg, clonal expansion of both CD4+ and CD8+ blood T cells was observed from baseline to week 6. In partial responders in the 0.1-3.0 mg/kg groups, normalized peripheral clonal expansion was found to be among the lowest, especially among CD8+ T cells. Antigen specificity was not determined for the clonally expanded peripheral T cells.

Genomic DNA was extracted from sorted cells for sequencing of the TCRbeta CDR3 region. The immunoSEQ Assay was used to sequence the TCRbeta CDR3 regions. The source is immuneACCESS, and TCRdb retained only in-frame sequences with V and J called. Part of the clones is not carried over; for the studies checked, unresolved V genes explain less than half of this, and the remainder is unexplained. The table for this sample lists roughly 60,000 clones; 85% to 95% of them were counted only once. Roughly 20% of the sample is taken by the ten largest. Sequencing was performed on CD4+ or CD8+ T cells sorted from blood, taken in a trial of the OX40 agonist ivuxolimab. The source of this sequence is an adult with an advanced solid tumor such as melanoma, head and neck, liver or kidney cancer. The sequence joins TRBV7-3 to TRBJ2-7; no D segment can be confidently identified. The nucleotides read TGTGCCAGCAGCTTAGATTCGGGCTACGAGCAGTACTTC. It encodes CASSLDSGYEQYF.